This TCR beta chain was documented in a study of CD8+ T cells in alopecia areata. The wider study: At a dose of 5 to 10 mg twice daily, oral tofacitinib was given to treated patients. Once tofacitinib had been taken for 6 to 18 months, 6 months off drug followed.

In each case, RNA was isolated and then reverse transcribed into cDNA as the sequencing template. Repertoires were generated with immunoSEQ multiplex PCR, while TCRdb's copy carries only in-frame clones and drops some. The sample records 100,000 or so clones, 50% to 60% being singletons. Findings and limits, study-wide: In scalp, tofacitinib significantly decreased clonality and expanded CD8+ clones among the top 100.

A remark on this clone: Antigen unknown.

The treatment: oral pan-JAK inhibitor, 5-10 mg twice daily. Peripheral blood and lesional scalp punch biopsies came from alopecia areata patients. This clonotype originated in a human donor with alopecia areata. The sample in question was CD8+ T cells sorted from blood, obtained between weeks 55 and 65, from a patient treated with tofacitinib.

CDR3 nucleotide sequence: TGTGCCAGCAGCTCGTCCCCCCTCTACGAGCAGTACTTC. Encoded protein: CASSSSPLYEQYF. This chain uses TRBV7-9 with TRBJ2-7; D not resolved. The germline V gene encodes CDR1 SEHNR and CDR2 FQNEAQ (reference sequence). The V end lost 4 bases, the J end lost 3 bases, and 10 bases lay between the germline ends. The CDR3 totals 13 residues.